This is a list of T cell receptor beta chains from one sample in a study of T cell repertoires in cytomegalovirus infection. TCRdb processed the reads anew with MiXCR; each CDR3 protein has one entry. The sample shows some 680,000 distinct CDR3 sequences, 35% to 40% of them seen only once. The sample was PBMCs. The receptors originated from a human donor in good health (CMV status not recorded). Some clones in this sample may be carry-over from other donors' samples. The CDR3 runs from the conserved cysteine through the conserved F or W. Expanded clones are given a class, and other clones once, few, many or no size at all.

TRBV24-1	NA	TRBJ1-1	CATSRAGGADTEAFF
TRBV12-3/TRBV12-4	few	TRBJ1-4	CASNSRGLANEKLFF
TRBV6-1	NA	TRBJ2-5	CASRPHYPSGRQETQYF
TRBV25-1	NA	TRBJ1-2	CASSESGKNYGYTF
TRBV7-2	many	TRBJ1-1	CASWGEETEAFF
TRBV20-1	few	TRBJ1-2	CSPGTDRRTYGYTF
TRBV12-3/TRBV12-4	few	TRBJ2-7	CASSVGGPPYEQYF
TRBV6-6	few	TRBJ1-5	CASSYSIPETARNQPQHF
TRBV30	NA	TRBJ2-5	CAWSGQVQETQYF
TRBV6-5	NA	TRBJ2-1	CASSYSPGQGATTGQQFF
TRBV20-1	NA	TRBJ2-7	CSAVLDRGEQYF
TRBV7-3	few	TRBJ1-2	CASSQVWDSEVSGYTF
TRBV6-1	many	TRBJ2-4	CASSEGGSRIQYF
TRBV29-1	few	TRBJ1-4	CSVELTGGYEKLFF
TRBV27	NA	TRBJ1-1	CASSSLAGTGHGTEAFF
TRBV4-1	NA	TRBJ2-3	CASSFEREIGTDTQYF
TRBV20-1	NA	TRBJ2-5	CSARGQGDPQETQYF
TRBV4-2	NA	TRBJ1-5	CASSQDRLSNQPQHF
TRBV2	NA	TRBJ2-3	CASSTNRVGKDTQYF
TRBV7-7	NA	TRBJ2-5	CASSFSDGGTQYF
TRBV7-8	few	TRBJ2-7	CASSPRRRGNYEQYF
TRBV5-1	NA	TRBJ2-1	CASSVPQADEQFF